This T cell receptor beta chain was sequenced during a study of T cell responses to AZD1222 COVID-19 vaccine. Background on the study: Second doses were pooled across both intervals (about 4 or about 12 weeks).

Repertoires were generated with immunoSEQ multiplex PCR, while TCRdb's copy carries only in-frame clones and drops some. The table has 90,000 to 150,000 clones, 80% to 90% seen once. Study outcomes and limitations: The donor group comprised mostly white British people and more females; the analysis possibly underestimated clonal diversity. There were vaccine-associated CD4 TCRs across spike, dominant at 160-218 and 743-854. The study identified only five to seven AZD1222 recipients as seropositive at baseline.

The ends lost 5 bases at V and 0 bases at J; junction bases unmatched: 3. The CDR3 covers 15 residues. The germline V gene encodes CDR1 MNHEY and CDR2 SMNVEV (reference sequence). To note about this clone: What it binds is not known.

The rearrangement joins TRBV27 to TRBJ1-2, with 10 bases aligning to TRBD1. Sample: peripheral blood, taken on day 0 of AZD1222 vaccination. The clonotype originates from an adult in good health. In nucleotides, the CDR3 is TGTGCCAGCAGTAGGGACAGGGGCCCTAACTATGGCTACACCTTC. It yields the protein CASSRDRGPNYGYTF.